The TCR beta chain described here comes from a study of cytomegalovirus exposure and HLA in healthy donors. The PCR contained 60 Vbeta and 13 Jbeta primers. Repertoires were generated with immunoSEQ multiplex PCR, while TCRdb's copy carries only in-frame clones and drops some. The sample comprises some 85,000 clones, roughly 80% of which are singletons, and about 4% rests with the top ten. Each donor was nominally healthy when sampled (though unrecorded immune exposures were likely). Germline assignment: CDR1 LGHNA and CDR2 YSLEER. The CDR3 loop spans 15 amino acids. V was clipped by 4 bases and J by 4 bases; unmatched bases: 6.

This TCR was recovered from a man between 25 and 39 years old in good health and CMV-seronegative. Sequencing was carried out using PBMCs. The gene calls are TRBV4-3 and TRBJ1-5, with 8 nucleotides matching TRBD1. CDR3 protein: CASSLRQGSNQPQHF. The CDR3 nucleotides read TGCGCCAGCAGCCTCCGACAGGGGTCAAATCAGCCCCAGCATTTT.